Here is one T cell receptor (beta chain) with its context. The antigen is undetermined. With no exceptions, donors were healthy Caucasians. The source of the sample is a study of identical twins. The study, taken as a whole, reports: The study found that models underestimated out-of-frame TCR alpha sharing in monozygotic twins. Clonotypes of the beta chain that were abundant in cord blood carried fewer insertions (memory repertoires showed none).

TCRdb reprocessed the 5' RACE reads with MiXCR, giving one entry per CDR3 protein. Of fewer than 900,000 distinct CDR3 sequences in the sample, around 20% were seen once. J gave up 7 bases and V 1 base, and 14 bases lay outside the gene matches. This CDR3 comprises 19 residues. The germline CDR1 and CDR2 sequences are LGHNA and YNFKEQ. These data are also associated with another study on T cells expressing NK-cell markers.

This receptor was obtained from a woman aged 18-29 years in good health. The V and J genes are TRBV4-2 and TRBJ2-1; 12 nucleotides match TRBD2. What was sequenced was PBMCs. CDR3 coding DNA: TGTGCCAGCAGCCAAGTGAAGGGACTAGCGGGCTCCGTGAGGAATGAGCAGTTCTTC. Amino acids: CASSQVKGLAGSVRNEQFF.